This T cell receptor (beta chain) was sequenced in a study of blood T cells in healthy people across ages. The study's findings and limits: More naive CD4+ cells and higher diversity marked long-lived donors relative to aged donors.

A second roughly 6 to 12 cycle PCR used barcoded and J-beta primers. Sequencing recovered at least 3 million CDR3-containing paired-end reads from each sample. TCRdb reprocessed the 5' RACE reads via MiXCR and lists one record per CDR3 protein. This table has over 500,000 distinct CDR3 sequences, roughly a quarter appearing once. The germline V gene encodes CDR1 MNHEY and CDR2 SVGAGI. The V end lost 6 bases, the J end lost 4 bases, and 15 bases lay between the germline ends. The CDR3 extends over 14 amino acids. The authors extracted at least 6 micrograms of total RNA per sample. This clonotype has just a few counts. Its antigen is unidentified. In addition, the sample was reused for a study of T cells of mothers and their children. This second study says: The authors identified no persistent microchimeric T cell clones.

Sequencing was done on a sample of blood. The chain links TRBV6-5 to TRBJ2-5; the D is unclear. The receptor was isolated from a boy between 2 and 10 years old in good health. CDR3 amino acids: CASRDPLGSETQYF. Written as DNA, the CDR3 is TGTGCCAGCAGAGATCCTTTGGGGTCAGAGACCCAGTACTTC.